The rows below give T cell receptor beta chains drawn from one sample of a study of T cells in Graves' hyperthyroidism and ophthalmopathy. TCRdb re-analysed the multiplex PCR reads in MiXCR, keeping a single row per CDR3 protein. The repertoire holds about 350,000 distinct CDR3 sequences, with 14% as singletons. The source material was blood. Receptors originate from a woman aged 25-40 years with Graves' hyperthyroidism. The CDR3 runs from the conserved cysteine through the conserved F or W. D genes are given only for firm matches. Size values are once, few and many counts, or a class for expanded clones, and some rows have none.

v_gene	d_gene	j_gene	len	abundance	CDR3aa	CDR3nt
TRBV6-1	-	TRBJ2-2	13	few	CASNPTNTGELFF	TGTGCCAGCAACCCAACAAACACCGGGGAGCTGTTTTTT
TRBV28	-	TRBJ2-1	15	many	CASTTRGGLYNEQFF	TGTGCCAGCACAACCCGAGGGGGGCTCTACAATGAGCAGTTCTTC
TRBV7-9	-	TRBJ2-7	14	many	CASSPRQSSYEQYF	TGTGCCAGCAGTCCTAGGCAGAGCTCCTACGAGCAGTACTTC
TRBV20-1	-	TRBJ2-1	9	-	CSASSSRFF	TGCAGTGCCAGCTCATCGCGGTTCTTC
TRBV28	-	TRBJ1-5	14	many	CASRANRGNQPQHF	TGTGCCAGCAGAGCGAACAGGGGCAATCAGCCCCAGCATTTT
TRBV19	-	TRBJ2-1	17	-	CASSIGPTQSSYKEQFF	TGTGCCAGTAGTATAGGGCCGACTCAAAGCTCCTACAAGGAGCAGTTCTTC
TRBV4-1	-	TRBJ2-7	14	-	CASSQGAGFFEQYF	TGCGCCAGCAGCCAAGGGGCGGGGTTCTTCGAGCAGTACTTC
TRBV24-1	TRBD1	TRBJ2-3	14	many	CATSDSDREGSQYF	TGTGCCACCAGTGACTCGGACAGGGAAGGTAGTCAGTATTTT
TRBV5-8	-	TRBJ1-1	15	-	CASSLAGGGNTEAFF	TGTGCCAGCAGCTTGGCCGGAGGGGGAAACACTGAAGCTTTCTTT
TRBV29-1	-	TRBJ2-1	16	many	CSVEVSGTPSYNEQFF	TGCAGCGTTGAGGTCTCGGGGACCCCCTCCTACAATGAGCAGTTCTTC